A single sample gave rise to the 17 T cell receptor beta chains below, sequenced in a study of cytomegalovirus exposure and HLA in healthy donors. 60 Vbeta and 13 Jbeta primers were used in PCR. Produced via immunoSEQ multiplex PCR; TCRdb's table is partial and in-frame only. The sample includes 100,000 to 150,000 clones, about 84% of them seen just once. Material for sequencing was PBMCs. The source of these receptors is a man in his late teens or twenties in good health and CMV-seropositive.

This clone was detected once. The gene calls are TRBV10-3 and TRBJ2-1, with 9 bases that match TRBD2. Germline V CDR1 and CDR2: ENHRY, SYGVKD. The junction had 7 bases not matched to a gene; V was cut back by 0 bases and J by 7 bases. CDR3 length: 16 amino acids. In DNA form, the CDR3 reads TGTGCCATCAGTGAGTCGAGAGGTAGCGGGAGAAATGAGCAGTTCTTC. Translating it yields CAISESRGSGRNEQFF.

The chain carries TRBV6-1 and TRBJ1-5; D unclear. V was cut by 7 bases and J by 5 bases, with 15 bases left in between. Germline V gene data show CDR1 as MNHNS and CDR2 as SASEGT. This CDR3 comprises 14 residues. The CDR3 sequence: CASMRVQDDQPQHF. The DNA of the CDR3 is TGTGCCAGCATGAGGGTTCAGGATGATCAGCCCCAGCATTTT.

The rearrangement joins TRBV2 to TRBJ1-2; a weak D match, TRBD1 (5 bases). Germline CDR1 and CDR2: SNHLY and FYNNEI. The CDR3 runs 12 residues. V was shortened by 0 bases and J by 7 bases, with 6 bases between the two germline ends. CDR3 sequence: CASSEAGGGYTF. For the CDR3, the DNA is TGTGCCAGCAGTGAAGCCGGGGGTGGCTACACCTTC.

The CDR3 spells CAWSNVGTVGYTF. The CDR3 nucleotides are TGTGCCTGGAGTAATGTGGGGACAGTTGGCTACACCTTC. The rearrangement links TRBV30 to TRBJ1-2, with 7 bases that match TRBD1. With 2 bases clipped from V and 7 bases from J, the junction kept 7 bases outside the gene matches. The CDR3 covers 13 residues. Germline V gives CDR1 GTSNPN, CDR2 SVGIG (reference sequence).

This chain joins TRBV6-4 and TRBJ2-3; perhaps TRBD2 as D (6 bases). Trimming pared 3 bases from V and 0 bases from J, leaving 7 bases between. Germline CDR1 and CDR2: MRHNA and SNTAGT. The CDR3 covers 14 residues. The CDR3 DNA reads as TGTGCCAGCAGTGAGGGGACTAGCACAGATACGCAGTATTTT. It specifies CASSEGTSTDTQYF.

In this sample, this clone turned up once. The CDR3 nucleotides read TGTGCCAGCAGCACGGAGTACTATGGCTACACCTTC. Protein product: CASSTEYYGYTF. The gene calls are TRBV21-1 and TRBJ1-2. TRBV21-1 corresponds to a pseudogene. The CDR3 contains 12 residues.

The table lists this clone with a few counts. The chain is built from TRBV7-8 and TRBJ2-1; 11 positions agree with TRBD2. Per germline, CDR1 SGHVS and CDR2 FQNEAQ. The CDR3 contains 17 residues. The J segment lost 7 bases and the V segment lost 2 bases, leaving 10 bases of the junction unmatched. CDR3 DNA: TGTGCCAGCAGCTTAATGGCTCTAGCGGGGGGCCTAAATGAGCAGTTCTTC. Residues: CASSLMALAGGLNEQFF.

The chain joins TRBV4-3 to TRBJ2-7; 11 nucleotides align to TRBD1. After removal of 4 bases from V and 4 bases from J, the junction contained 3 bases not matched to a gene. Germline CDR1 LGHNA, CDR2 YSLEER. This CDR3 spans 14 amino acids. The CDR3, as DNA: TGCGCCAGCAGCCGCGGACAGGGGGCTTACGAGCAGTACTTC. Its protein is CASSRGQGAYEQYF.

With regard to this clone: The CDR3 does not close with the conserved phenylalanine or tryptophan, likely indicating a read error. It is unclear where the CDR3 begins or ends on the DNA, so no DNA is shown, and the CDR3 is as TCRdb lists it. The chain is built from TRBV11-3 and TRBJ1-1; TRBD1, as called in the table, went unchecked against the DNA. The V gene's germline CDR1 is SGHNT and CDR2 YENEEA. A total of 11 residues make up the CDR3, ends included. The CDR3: CASSLERQGSC.

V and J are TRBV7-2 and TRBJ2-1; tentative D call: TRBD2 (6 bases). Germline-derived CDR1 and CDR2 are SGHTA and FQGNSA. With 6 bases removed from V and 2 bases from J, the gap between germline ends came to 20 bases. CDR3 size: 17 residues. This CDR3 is CASSPGLNPTTYNEQFF. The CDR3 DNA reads TGTGCCAGCAGTCCGGGACTGAACCCTACCACCTACAATGAGCAGTTCTTC. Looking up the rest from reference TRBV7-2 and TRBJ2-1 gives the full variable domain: GAGVSQSPSNKVTEKGKDVELRCDPISGHTALYWYRQSLGQGLEFLIYFQGNSAPDKSGLPSDRFSAERTGGSVSTLTIQRTQQEDSAVYLCASSPGLNPTTYNEQFFGPGTRLTVL.

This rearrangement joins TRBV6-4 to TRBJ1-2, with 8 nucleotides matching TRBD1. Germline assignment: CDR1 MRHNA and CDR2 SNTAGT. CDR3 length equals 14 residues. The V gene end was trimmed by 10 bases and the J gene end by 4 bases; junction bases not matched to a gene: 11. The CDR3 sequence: CATSSDDRGYGYTF. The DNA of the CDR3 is TGTGCCACCAGCAGTGACGACAGGGGCTATGGCTACACCTTC.

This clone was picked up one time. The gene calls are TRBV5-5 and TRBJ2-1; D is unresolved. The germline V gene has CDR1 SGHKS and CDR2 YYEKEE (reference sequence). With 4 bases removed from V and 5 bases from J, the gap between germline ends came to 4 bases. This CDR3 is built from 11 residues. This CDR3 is CASSTNNEQFF. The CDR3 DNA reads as TGTGCCAGCAGCACTAACAATGAGCAGTTCTTC.

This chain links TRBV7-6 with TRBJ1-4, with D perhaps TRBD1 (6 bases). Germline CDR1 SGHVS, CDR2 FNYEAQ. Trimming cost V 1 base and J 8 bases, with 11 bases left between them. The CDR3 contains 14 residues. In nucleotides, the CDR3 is TGTGCCAGCAGCTTAGAACAGGGTAACGAAAAACTGTTTTTT. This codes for CASSLEQGNEKLFF.

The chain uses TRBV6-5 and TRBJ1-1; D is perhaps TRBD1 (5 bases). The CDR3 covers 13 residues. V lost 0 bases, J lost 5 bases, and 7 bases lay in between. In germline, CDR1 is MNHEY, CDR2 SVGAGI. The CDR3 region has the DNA TGTGCCAGCAGTTACTCGACAGAAACTGAAGCTTTCTTT. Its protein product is CASSYSTETEAFF.

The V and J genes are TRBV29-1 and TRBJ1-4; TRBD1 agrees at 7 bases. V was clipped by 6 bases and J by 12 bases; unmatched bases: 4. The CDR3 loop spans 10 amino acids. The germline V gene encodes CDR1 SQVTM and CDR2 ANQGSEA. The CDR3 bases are TGCAGCGTGTACAGGGGCCAACTGTTTTTT. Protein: CSVYRGQLFF. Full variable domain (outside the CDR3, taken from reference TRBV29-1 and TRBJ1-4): SAVISQKPSRDICQRGTSLTIQCQVDSQVTMMFWYRQQPGQSLTLIATANQGSEATYESGFVIDKFPISRPNLTFSTLTVSNMSPEDSSIYLCSVYRGQLFFGSGTQLSVL.

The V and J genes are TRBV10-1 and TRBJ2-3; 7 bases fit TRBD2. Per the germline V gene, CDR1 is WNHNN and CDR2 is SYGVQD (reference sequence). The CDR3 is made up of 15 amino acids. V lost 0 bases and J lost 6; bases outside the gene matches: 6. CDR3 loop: CASSESVGRLDTQYF. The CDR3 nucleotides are TGCGCCAGCAGTGAGTCGGTCGGGAGGCTGGATACGCAGTATTTT.

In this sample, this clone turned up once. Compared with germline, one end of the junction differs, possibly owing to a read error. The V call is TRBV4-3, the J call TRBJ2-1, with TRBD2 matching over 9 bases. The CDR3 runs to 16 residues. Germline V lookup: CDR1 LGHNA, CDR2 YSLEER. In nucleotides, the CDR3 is TGCGCCAGCAGCCGGATGGAGACTAGCGGCTACAGTGAGCAGTTCTTC. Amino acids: CASSRMETSGYSEQFF.